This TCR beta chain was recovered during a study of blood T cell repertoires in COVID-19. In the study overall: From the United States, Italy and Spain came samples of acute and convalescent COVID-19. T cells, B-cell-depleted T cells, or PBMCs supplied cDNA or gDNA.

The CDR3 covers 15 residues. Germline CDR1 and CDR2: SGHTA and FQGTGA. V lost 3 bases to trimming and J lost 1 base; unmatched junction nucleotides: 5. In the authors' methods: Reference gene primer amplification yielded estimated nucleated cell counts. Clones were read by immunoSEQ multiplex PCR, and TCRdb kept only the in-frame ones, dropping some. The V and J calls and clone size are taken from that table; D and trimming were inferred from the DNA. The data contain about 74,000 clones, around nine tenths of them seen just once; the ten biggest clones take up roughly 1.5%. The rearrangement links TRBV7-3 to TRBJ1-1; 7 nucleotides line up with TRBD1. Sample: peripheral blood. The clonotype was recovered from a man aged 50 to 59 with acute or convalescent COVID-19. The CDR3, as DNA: TGTGCCAGCAGCTTCTCCGGGACAGAGAACACTGAAGCTTTCTTT. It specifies CASSFSGTENTEAFF.